Shown below are 15 T cell receptor beta chains from a single sample sequenced in a study of shared T cell receptors in the human thymus. Profiling relied on immunoSEQ multiplex PCR, and the TCRdb table lists in-frame clones only, not all of them. Of 600,000 or so clones listed, more than 70% were seen once; the top ten hold 0.009% to 0.0095%. This same sample was also taken into another study, of human thymus T cells.

Sequencing was carried out using thymocytes. These TCRs come from a boy under two years old with a congenital heart defect.

This clone occurred once. This chain links TRBV5-6 with TRBJ1-5; tentatively, D is TRBD1 (6 bases). CDR3 length: 12 residues. From germline, CDR1 is SGHDT and CDR2 YYEEEE. V was trimmed by 4 bases and J by 4 bases, leaving 6 bases between them. The CDR3 loop is CASSRGNQPQHF. CDR3 sequence (DNA): TGTGCCAGCAGCAGGGGGAATCAGCCCCAGCATTTT.

The chain joins TRBV7-9 to TRBJ2-1; a possible D gene is TRBD1 (5 bases). The germline gives CDR1 SEHNR, CDR2 FQNEAQ (reference sequence). This CDR3 has 16 amino acids. V lost 5 bases and J 2 bases, leaving 16 bases between the germline ends. The CDR3: CASSRPPDMTYNEQFF. The CDR3 DNA follows: TGTGCCAGCAGCAGACCCCCGGACATGACCTACAATGAGCAGTTCTTC.

The chain has TRBV5-1 and TRBJ2-1; 9 bases line up with TRBD2. This CDR3 is built from 14 residues. The V gene end was trimmed by 3 bases and the J gene end by 5 bases; junction bases not matched to a gene: 3. The germline gives CDR1 SGHRS, CDR2 YFSETQ. In DNA form, the CDR3 reads TGCGCCAGCAGCTCCATAGCGGGAGACAATGAGCAGTTCTTC. Translating gives CASSSIAGDNEQFF.

The CDR3 loop reads CASSSETGRSYEQYF. CDR3 nucleotide sequence: TGCGCCAGCAGCTCGGAGACAGGGAGGTCCTACGAGCAGTACTTC. This sequence joins TRBV5-1 and TRBJ2-7; D is perhaps TRBD1 (7 bases). There are 15 residues in the CDR3. The V end was cut by 3 bases, the J end by 1 base, with 14 bases between. Germline CDR1 and CDR2: SGHRS and YFSETQ.

This clone was seen only once. This chain links TRBV19 with TRBJ2-7, with 14 bases lining up with TRBD2. CDR3 length: 18 amino acids. V trimming: 4 bases; J trimming: 0 bases; junction bases outside the gene matches: 8. CDR1 and CDR2 from the germline V gene are LNHDA and SQIVND (reference sequence). The CDR3 sequence: CASSKPGLAGVGSYEQYF. DNA for the CDR3: TGTGCCAGTAGTAAACCGGGACTAGCGGGAGTTGGCTCCTACGAGCAGTACTTC. The full variable domain, its missing parts supplied by reference TRBV19 and TRBJ2-7, is DGGITQSPKYLFRKEGQNVTLSCEQNLNHDAMYWYRQDPGQGLRLIYYSQIVNDFQKGDIAEGYSVSREKKESFPLTVTSAQKNPTAFYLCASSKPGLAGVGSYEQYFGPGTRLTVT.

This chain uses TRBV6-4 with TRBJ1-2; the D gene is possibly TRBD1 (5 bases). Between the trimmed V and J ends, which lost 8 bases and 1 base, there was a span of 17 bases. CDR3 length: 15 amino acids. Germline V lookup: CDR1 MRHNA, CDR2 SNTAGT. The CDR3 protein is CASPLGPRFNYGYTF. DNA for the CDR3: TGTGCCAGCCCCTTGGGGCCGCGATTTAACTATGGCTACACCTTC.

This chain links TRBV6-6 with TRBJ1-1; maybe TRBD1 (5 bases). Germline values: CDR1 MNHNY, CDR2 SVGAGI (reference sequence). Trimming took off 0 bases at V and 4 bases at J, with 6 bases between the two ends. This CDR3 has 13 amino acids. CDR3 region: CASSYSQGTEAFF. The CDR3 DNA follows: TGTGCCAGCAGTTACTCGCAGGGCACTGAAGCTTTCTTT.

The rearrangement uses TRBV28 and TRBJ1-5; no clear D. Germline values: CDR1 MDHEN, CDR2 SYDVKM. The CDR3 is 15 amino acids. The V end was cut by 2 bases, the J end by 6 bases, with 14 bases between. The CDR3 DNA follows: TGTGCCAGCAGTTTACCCCGACGGCGCGGTCAGCCCCAGCATTTT. Protein product: CASSLPRRRGQPQHF.

The chain couples TRBV10-1 to TRBJ2-7; tentatively, D is TRBD1 (6 bases). The germline V gene has CDR1 WNHNN and CDR2 SYGVQD (reference sequence). This CDR3 is built from 14 residues. V gave up 2 bases and J gave up 2 bases, with 10 bases separating them. DNA of the CDR3: TGCGCCAGCAGTGAGACGGCAGGGGCCTACGAGCAGTACTTC. Translating gives CASSETAGAYEQYF.

This clone was seen once. J is TRBJ1-1 and V is TRBV7-9; TRBD1 is a possible D gene (6 bases). This CDR3 spans 17 amino acids. Trimming shortened V by 4 bases and J by 1 base, and 19 bases separated the two germline ends. CDR1 SEHNR and CDR2 FQNEAQ come from the germline V gene (reference sequence). CDR3 residues: CASSSIIPGHSNTEAFF. DNA of the CDR3: TGTGCCAGCAGCTCGATTATTCCGGGACATTCGAACACTGAAGCTTTCTTT.

This clone was seen once. The V call is TRBV20-1, the J call TRBJ1-1; D ambiguous. V was clipped by 6 bases and J by 2 bases, with 4 bases between them. The CDR3 consists of 10 residues. CDR1 is DFQATT and CDR2 is SNEGSKA in the germline V gene (reference sequence). CDR3 nucleotide sequence: TGCAGTGCCCATAACACTGAAGCTTTCTTT. Protein sequence: CSAHNTEAFF.

The chain employs TRBV5-1 and TRBJ1-5; D call uncertain. In germline, CDR1 is SGHRS, CDR2 YFSETQ. Trimming took 0 bases from V and 4 from J, leaving 8 bases between them. CDR3 size: 14 residues. The CDR3 DNA reads as TGCGCCAGCAGCTTGGTGGCTTCTAATCAGCCCCAGCATTTT. Translated, it gives CASSLVASNQPQHF.

V gene TRBV4-3 combines with J gene TRBJ1-2; 7 bases are shared with TRBD1. CDR3 size: 15 residues. The V gene's germline CDR1 is LGHNA and CDR2 YSLEER. The V segment lost 1 base and the J segment 5 bases; nucleotides outside the gene matches: 7. The CDR3 DNA reads as TGCGCCAGCAGCCAAGGGACAGGCCAGGCGTATGGCTACACCTTC. Translation: CASSQGTGQAYGYTF.

This clone was observed a single time. J is TRBJ2-1 and V is TRBV7-7; the D gene is possibly TRBD2 (5 bases). Trimming left V 5 bases short and J 0 bases short, with 17 bases between. There are 17 residues in the CDR3. In germline, CDR1 is SSHAT, CDR2 FNYEAQ (reference sequence). Here the CDR3 DNA reads TGTGCCAGCAGCCCGGCAGACGGACTGTCCTCCTACAATGAGCAGTTCTTC. Translating it yields CASSPADGLSSYNEQFF.

The genes are TRBV5-4 and TRBJ2-3, with 11 bases that match TRBD2. J was trimmed by 2 bases and V by 4 bases; bases with no gene match: 6. Per the germline V gene, CDR1 is SGHNT and CDR2 is YYREEE (reference sequence). The CDR3 is 16 residues long. This CDR3 is CASSKGLAVPTDTQYF. For the CDR3, the DNA is TGTGCCAGCAGCAAGGGACTAGCGGTTCCCACAGATACGCAGTATTTT.